The 14 T cell receptor beta chains given below trace back to one sample, sequenced in a study of T cells in Graves' hyperthyroidism and ophthalmopathy. The source material, RNA transcripts, was used to amplify TCR beta CDR3 regions. During a first-round RT-PCR of the TCR CDR3, the HTBI primer set was used. TCRdb recomputed calls from the multiplex PCR reads with MiXCR, one row per CDR3 protein. This sample has about 510,000 distinct CDR3 sequences; about 14% occur once, and the top ten carry approximately 15%. The specimen sequenced was blood. These receptors were obtained from a woman aged 40 to 55 with Graves' hyperthyroidism.

In its sample, this clonotype was seen many times. The chain joins TRBV6-1 to TRBJ2-7; no firm D call. Trimming took off 5 bases at V and 6 bases at J, with 8 bases between the two ends. Germline lookup yields CDR1 MNHNS and CDR2 SASEGT. This CDR3 has 11 amino acids. Here the CDR3 DNA reads TGTGCCAGCAGTTATCTGCTCGAGCAGTACTTC. It specifies CASSYLLEQYF.

The CDR3 DNA reads TGTGCCAGCAGTTCTCCACCGGGACAGGGGAACACCGGGGAGCTGTTTTTT. Translated, it gives CASSSPPGQGNTGELFF. The genes are TRBV6-2 or TRBV6-3 and TRBJ2-2; 9 nucleotides align to TRBD1. The germline V gene encodes CDR1 MNHEY and CDR2 SVGEGT. After removal of 4 bases from V and 1 base from J, the junction contained 7 bases not matched to a gene. This CDR3 is built from 17 residues.

This clonotype was counted ten times or more. This rearrangement joins TRBV7-9 to TRBJ2-1; the D gene is possibly TRBD2 (6 bases). This CDR3 has 15 amino acids. Per the germline V gene, CDR1 is SEHNR and CDR2 is FQNEAQ (reference sequence). Trimming cost V 1 base and J 2 bases, with 9 bases left between them. DNA of the CDR3: TGTGCCAGCAGCTTAGTAGCGGCCACCTACAATGAGCAGTTCTTC. The encoded protein is CASSLVAATYNEQFF.

In this sample, this clonotype turned up many times. This rearrangement joins TRBV3-1 to TRBJ2-1, with 9 bases identical to TRBD2. The germline V gene encodes CDR1 LGHDT and CDR2 YNNKEL (reference sequence). CDR3 length: 16 residues. The ends lost 1 base at V and 9 bases at J; junction bases unmatched: 10. This chain's CDR3 is CASSQGVVAGVLEQFF. The DNA of the CDR3 is TGTGCCAGCAGCCAAGGAGTGGTAGCGGGAGTTCTTGAGCAGTTCTTC.

The sample holds many counts of this clonotype. This chain connects TRBV2 to TRBJ2-7; perhaps TRBD1 as D (5 bases). Germline CDR1 SNHLY, CDR2 FYNNEI. There are 13 residues in the CDR3. V lost 7 bases and J lost 1, with 11 bases in between. The CDR3 DNA follows: TGTGCCAGCATCGCGGACATTTCCTACGAGCAGTACTTC. Translated, it gives CASIADISYEQYF.

The chain couples TRBV4-1 to TRBJ2-3, with 9 bases identical to TRBD1. The ends lost 1 base at V and 4 bases at J; junction bases unmatched: 3. This CDR3 spans 15 amino acids. CDR1 and CDR2 from the germline V gene are MGHRA and YSYEKL. The CDR3 loop reads CASSQGDRGSDTQYF. CDR3 DNA sequence: TGCGCCAGCAGCCAAGGCGACAGGGGGTCAGATACGCAGTATTTT.

This clonotype was counted ten times or more. The rearrangement links TRBV12-3 or TRBV12-4 to TRBJ2-7; the D gene is possibly TRBD1 (5 bases). This CDR3 spans 14 amino acids. Trimming left V 6 bases short and J 0 bases short, with 12 bases between. The CDR3 region is CASSSGWSSYEQYF. CDR3 DNA sequence: TGTGCCAGCAGCTCAGGGTGGAGCTCCTACGAGCAGTACTTC.

The chain combines TRBV5-4 with TRBJ2-7; the match to TRBD2 covers 8 bases. J gave up 3 bases and V 2 bases, and 10 bases lay outside the gene matches. The CDR3 contains 16 residues. Per the germline V gene, CDR1 is SGHNT and CDR2 is YYREEE (reference sequence). The CDR3: CASSFVDPGLVYEQYF. The CDR3, as DNA: TGTGCCAGCAGCTTTGTGGACCCGGGACTAGTCTACGAGCAGTACTTC.

This chain joins TRBV6-1 and TRBJ1-5; no firm D call. The CDR3 extends over 15 amino acids. Trimming pared 6 bases from V and 3 bases from J, leaving 15 bases between. Germline V gene data show CDR1 as MNHNS and CDR2 as SASEGT. The CDR3 bases are TGTGCCAGCAGCCGCACCCGGAACTACAATCAGCCCCAGCATTTT. Translation: CASSRTRNYNQPQHF.

This clonotype showed up many times. The CDR3 DNA reads TGTGCCAGCTCACCACCGGGACTAGCCTTGAATGAGCAGTTCTTC. This translates into CASSPPGLALNEQFF. This chain joins TRBV18 and TRBJ2-1; 9 nucleotides align to TRBD2. The CDR3 covers 15 residues. The V and J ends lost 0 bases and 7 bases, in that order; junction bases with no gene match: 4. Germline V gives CDR1 KGHSH, CDR2 LQKENI. Based on the CDR3 plus reference TRBV18 and TRBJ2-1, the full variable domain is NAGVMQNPRHLVRRRGQEARLRCSPMKGHSHVYWYRQLPEEGLKFMVYLQKENIIDESGMPKERFSAEFPKEGPSILRIQQVVRGDSAAYFCASSPPGLALNEQFFGPGTRLTVL.

This clonotype was counted many times. The V call is TRBV20-1, the J call TRBJ1-5, with 7 bases matching TRBD1. The germline CDR1 and CDR2 sequences are DFQATT and SNEGSKA (reference sequence). This CDR3 spans 14 amino acids. The junction had 10 bases not matched to a gene; V was cut back by 3 bases and J by 8 bases. DNA for the CDR3: TGCAGTGCTAGTGAGACAGGGCCGGGAGAGCCCCAGCATTTT. Translating gives CSASETGPGEPQHF.

This clonotype has ten or more counts. The CDR3 protein is CASSILTGGNTEAFF. CDR3 DNA sequence: TGTGCCAGCAGCATTCTAACAGGGGGGAACACTGAAGCTTTCTTT. The chain uses TRBV9 and TRBJ1-1; 8 nucleotides agree with TRBD1. This CDR3 region has 15 residues. The germline gives CDR1 SGDLS, CDR2 YYNGEE. After removal of 4 bases from V and 1 base from J, the junction contained 6 bases not matched to a gene.

This clonotype has a handful of counts. CDR3 nucleotides: TGTGCCAGCAGAGAGACTAGCGGGAGGGTACGTGAGCAGTACTTC. Its translation is CASRETSGRVREQYF. V usage is TRBV2 and J usage is TRBJ2-7, with 14 bases identical to TRBD2. There are 15 residues in the CDR3. V shed 6 bases and J 7 bases; nucleotides not matched to a gene: 8. Germline V gene sequence: CDR1 SNHLY, CDR2 FYNNEI.

The chain joins TRBV19 to TRBJ2-1, with D perhaps assigned TRBD1 or TRBD2 (5 bases each). Trimming shortened V by 3 bases and J by 6 bases, and 9 bases separated the two germline ends. This CDR3 is 13 amino acids long. Germline values: CDR1 LNHDA, CDR2 SQIVND (reference sequence). The CDR3 loop is CASSIRGSNEQFF. In DNA form, the CDR3 reads TGTGCCAGTAGTATCCGGGGCTCCAATGAGCAGTTCTTC.